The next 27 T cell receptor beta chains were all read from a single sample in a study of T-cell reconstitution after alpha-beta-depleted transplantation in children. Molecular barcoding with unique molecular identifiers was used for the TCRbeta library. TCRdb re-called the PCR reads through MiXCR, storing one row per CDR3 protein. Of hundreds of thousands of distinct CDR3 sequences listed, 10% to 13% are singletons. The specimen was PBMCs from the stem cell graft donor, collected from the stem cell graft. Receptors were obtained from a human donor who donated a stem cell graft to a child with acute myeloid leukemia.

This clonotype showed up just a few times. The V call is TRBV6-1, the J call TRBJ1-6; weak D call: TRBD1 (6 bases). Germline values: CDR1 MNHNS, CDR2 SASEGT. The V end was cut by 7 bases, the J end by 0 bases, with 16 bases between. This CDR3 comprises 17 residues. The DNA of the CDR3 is TGTGCCAGCATTCTGAATCAGGGGTCCTCCTATAATTCACCCCTCCACTTT. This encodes CASILNQGSSYNSPLHF.

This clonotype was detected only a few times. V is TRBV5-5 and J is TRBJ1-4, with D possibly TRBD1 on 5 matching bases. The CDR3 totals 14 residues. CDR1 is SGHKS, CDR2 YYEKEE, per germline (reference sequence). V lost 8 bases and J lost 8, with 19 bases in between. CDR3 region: CASRLGEGMEKLFF. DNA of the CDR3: TGTGCCAGTCGCCTGGGGGAAGGTATGGAAAAACTGTTTTTT.

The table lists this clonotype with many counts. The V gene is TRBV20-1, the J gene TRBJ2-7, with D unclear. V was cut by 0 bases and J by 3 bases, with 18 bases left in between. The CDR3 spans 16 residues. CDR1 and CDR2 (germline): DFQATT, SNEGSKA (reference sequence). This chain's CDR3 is CSARDRKTAAGYEQYF. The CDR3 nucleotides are TGCAGTGCTAGAGATCGGAAGACGGCCGCAGGCTACGAGCAGTACTTC.

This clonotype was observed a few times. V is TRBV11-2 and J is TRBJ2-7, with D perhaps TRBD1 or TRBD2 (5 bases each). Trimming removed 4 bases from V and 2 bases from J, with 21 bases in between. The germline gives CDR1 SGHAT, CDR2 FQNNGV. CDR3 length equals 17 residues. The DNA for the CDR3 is TGTGCCAGCAGCTCCATCCGGGGCGCGGCAGCCACCTACGAGCAGTACTTC. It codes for CASSSIRGAAATYEQYF.

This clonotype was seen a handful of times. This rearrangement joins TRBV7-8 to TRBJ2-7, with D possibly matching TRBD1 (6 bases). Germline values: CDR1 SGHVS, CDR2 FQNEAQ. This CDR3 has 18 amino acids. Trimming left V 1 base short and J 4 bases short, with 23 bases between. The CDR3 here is CASSLEAGALLKSYEQYF. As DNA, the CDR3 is TGTGCCAGCAGCTTAGAGGCAGGGGCCCTACTTAAATCATACGAGCAGTACTTC.

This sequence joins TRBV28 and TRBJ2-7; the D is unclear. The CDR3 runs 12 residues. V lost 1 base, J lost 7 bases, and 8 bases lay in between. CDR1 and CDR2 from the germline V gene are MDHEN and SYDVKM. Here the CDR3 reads CASSLYAAEQYF. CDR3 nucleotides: TGTGCCAGCAGTTTATACGCGGCAGAGCAGTACTTC.

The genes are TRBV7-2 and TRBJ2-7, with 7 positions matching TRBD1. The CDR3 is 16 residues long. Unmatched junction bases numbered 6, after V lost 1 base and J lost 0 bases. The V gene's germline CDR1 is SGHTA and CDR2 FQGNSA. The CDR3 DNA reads TGTGCCAGCAGCTTAGTGGGGACAGAGAGCTCCTACGAGCAGTACTTC. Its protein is CASSLVGTESSYEQYF.

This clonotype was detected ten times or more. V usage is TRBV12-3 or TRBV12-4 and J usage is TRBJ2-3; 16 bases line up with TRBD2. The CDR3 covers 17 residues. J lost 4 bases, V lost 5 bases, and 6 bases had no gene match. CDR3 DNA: TGTGCCAGCAGTACGGGACTAGCGGGAGGGCGGGCAGATACGCAGTATTTT. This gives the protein CASSTGLAGGRADTQYF.

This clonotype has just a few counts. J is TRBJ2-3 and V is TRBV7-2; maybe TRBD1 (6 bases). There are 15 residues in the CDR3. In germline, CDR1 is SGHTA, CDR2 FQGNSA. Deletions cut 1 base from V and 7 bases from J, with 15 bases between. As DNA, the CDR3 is TGTGCCAGCAGCTTAGGCCCAGTAGGGGGAAATACGCAGTATTTT. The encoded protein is CASSLGPVGGNTQYF.

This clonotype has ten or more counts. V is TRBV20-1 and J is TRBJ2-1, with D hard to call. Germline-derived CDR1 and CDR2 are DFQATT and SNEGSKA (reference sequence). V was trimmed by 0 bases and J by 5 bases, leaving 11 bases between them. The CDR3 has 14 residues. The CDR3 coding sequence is TGCAGTGCTAGAGATCCAAAACACCACAATGAGCAGTTCTTC. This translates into CSARDPKHHNEQFF.

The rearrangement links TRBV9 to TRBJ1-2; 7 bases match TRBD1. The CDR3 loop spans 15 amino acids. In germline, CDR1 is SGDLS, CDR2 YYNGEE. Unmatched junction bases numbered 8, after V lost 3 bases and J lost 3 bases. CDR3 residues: CASSGVGGQYYGYTF. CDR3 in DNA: TGTGCCAGCAGCGGCGTCGGGGGACAGTACTATGGCTACACCTTC.

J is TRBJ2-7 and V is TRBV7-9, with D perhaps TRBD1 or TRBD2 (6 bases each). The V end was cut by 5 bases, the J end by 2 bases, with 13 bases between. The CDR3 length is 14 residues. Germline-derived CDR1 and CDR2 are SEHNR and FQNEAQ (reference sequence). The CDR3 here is CASSRLGGPYEQYF. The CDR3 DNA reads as TGTGCCAGCAGCCGACTAGGGGGACCCTACGAGCAGTACTTC.

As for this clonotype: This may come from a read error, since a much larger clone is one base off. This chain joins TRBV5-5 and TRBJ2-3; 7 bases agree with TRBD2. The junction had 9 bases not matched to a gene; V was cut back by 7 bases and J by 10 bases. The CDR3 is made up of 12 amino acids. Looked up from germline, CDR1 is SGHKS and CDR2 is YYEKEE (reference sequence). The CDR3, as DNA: TGTGCCAGCGGCCGGGACTACGACGCGCAGTATTTT. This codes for CASGRDYDAQYF. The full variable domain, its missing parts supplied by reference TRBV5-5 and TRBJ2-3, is DAGVTQSPTHLIKTRGQQVTLRCSPISGHKSVSWYQQVLGQGPQFIFQYYEKEERGRGNFPDRFSARQFPNYSSELNVNALLLGDSALYLCASGRDYDAQYFGPGTRLTVL.

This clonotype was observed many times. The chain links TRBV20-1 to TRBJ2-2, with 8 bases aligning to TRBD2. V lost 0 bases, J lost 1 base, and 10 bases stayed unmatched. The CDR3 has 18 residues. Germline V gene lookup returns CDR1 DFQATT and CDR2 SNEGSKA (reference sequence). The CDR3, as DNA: TGCAGTGCTAGAGATCCCCGAGGGCGGGAGGTGAACACCGGGGAGCTGTTTTTT. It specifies CSARDPRGREVNTGELFF.

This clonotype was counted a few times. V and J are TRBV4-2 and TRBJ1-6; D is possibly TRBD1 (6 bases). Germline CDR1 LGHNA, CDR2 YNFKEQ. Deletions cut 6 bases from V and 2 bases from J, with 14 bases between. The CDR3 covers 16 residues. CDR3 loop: CASRAQGGPYNSPLHF. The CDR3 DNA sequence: TGTGCCAGCAGGGCCCAAGGGGGGCCCTATAATTCACCCCTCCACTTT.

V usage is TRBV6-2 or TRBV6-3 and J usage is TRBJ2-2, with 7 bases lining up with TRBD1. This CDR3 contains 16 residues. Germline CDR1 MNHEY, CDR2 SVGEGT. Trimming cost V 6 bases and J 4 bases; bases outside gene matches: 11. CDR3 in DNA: TGTGCCAGCAGCTCGACAGGGAAGGGGAGCACCGGGGAGCTGTTTTTT. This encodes CASSSTGKGSTGELFF.

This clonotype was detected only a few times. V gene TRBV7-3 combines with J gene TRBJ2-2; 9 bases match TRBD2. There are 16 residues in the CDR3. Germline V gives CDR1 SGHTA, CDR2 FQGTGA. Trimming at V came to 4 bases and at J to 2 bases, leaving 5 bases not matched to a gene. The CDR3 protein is CASSSSSGKNTGELFF. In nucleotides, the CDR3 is TGTGCCAGCAGCTCGTCTAGCGGGAAAAACACCGGGGAGCTGTTTTTT.

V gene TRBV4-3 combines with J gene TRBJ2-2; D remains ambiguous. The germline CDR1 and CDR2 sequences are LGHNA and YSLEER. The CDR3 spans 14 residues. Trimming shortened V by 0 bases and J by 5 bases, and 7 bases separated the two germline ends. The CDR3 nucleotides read TGCGCCAGCAGCCAAGACAAAAAGACCGGGGAGCTGTTTTTT. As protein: CASSQDKKTGELFF.

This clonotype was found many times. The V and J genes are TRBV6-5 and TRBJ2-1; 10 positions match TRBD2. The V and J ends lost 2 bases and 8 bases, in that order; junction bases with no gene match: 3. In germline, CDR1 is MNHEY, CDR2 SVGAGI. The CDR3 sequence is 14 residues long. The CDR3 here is CASSYSLAGDEQFF. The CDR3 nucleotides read TGTGCCAGCAGTTACAGCCTAGCGGGAGATGAGCAGTTCTTC.

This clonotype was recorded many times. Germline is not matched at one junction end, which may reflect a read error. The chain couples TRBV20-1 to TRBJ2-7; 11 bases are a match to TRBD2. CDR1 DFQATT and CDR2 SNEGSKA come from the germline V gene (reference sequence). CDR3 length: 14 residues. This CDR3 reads CSAISGRASHEQYF. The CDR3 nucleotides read TGCAGTGCCATTAGCGGGAGGGCCTCCCACGAGCAGTACTTC.

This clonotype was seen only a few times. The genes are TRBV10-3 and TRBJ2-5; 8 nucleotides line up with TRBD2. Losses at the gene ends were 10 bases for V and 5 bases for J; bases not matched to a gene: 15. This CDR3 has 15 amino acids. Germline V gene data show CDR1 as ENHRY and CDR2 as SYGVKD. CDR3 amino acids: CATGGNVGLGETQYF. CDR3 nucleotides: TGTGCCACGGGAGGGAACGTTGGGCTTGGGGAGACCCAGTACTTC.

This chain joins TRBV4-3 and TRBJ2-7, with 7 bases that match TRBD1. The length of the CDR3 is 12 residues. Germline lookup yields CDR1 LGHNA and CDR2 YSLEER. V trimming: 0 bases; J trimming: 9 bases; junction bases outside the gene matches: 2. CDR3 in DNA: TGCGCCAGCAGCCAAGACCGGGACAGGCAGTACTTC. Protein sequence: CASSQDRDRQYF.

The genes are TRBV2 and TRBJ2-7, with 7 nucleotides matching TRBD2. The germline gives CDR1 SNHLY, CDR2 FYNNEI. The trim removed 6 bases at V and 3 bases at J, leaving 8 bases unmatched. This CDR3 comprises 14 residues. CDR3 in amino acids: CASRDELAVYEQYF. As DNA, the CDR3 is TGTGCCAGCAGGGACGAGCTAGCGGTCTACGAGCAGTACTTC.

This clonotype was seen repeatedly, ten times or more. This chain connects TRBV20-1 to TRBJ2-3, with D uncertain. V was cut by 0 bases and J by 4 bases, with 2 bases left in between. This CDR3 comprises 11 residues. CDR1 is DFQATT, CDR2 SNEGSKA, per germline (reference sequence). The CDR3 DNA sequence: TGCAGTGCTAGAGAGGCAGATACGCAGTATTTT. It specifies CSAREADTQYF.

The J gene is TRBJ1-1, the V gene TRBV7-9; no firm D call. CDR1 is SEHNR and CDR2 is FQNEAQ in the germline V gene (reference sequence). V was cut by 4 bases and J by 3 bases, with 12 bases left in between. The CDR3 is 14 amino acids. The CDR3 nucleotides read TGTGCCAGCAGCTCTGCCTCTTCCTACACTGAAGCTTTCTTT. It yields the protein CASSSASSYTEAFF.

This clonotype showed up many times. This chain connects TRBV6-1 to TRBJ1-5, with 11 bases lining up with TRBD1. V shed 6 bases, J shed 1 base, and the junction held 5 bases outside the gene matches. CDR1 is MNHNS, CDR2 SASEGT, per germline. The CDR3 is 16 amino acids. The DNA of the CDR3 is TGTGCCAGCAGCCCCGGACAGGGGGCAAGCAATCAGCCCCAGCATTTT. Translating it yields CASSPGQGASNQPQHF.

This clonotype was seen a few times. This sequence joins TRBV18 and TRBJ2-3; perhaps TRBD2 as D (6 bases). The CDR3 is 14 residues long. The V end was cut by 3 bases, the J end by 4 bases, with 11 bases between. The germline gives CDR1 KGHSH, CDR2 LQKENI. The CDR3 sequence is CASSPGGFSDTQYF. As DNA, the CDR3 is TGTGCCAGCTCACCGGGAGGATTCTCAGATACGCAGTATTTT.